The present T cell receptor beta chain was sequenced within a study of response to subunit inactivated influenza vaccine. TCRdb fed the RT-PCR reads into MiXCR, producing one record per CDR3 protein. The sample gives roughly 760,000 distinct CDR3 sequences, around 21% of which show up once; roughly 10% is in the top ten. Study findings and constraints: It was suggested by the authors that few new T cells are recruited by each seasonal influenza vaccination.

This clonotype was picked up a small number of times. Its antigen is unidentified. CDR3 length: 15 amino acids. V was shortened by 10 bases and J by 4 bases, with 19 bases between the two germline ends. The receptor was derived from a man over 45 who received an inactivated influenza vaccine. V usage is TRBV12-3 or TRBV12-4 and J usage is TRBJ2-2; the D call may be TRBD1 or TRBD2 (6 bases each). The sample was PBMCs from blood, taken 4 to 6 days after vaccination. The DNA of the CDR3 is TGTGCCACCCTGACCCGGGGGCTCGGCACCGGGGAGCTGTTTTTT. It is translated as CATLTRGLGTGELFF.